The rows below give T cell receptor beta chains drawn from one sample of a study of CD8+CD57+ T cells in acquired aplastic anemia. MiXCR, applied by TCRdb to the reads, yields one record per CDR3 protein. The profile shows about 190,000 distinct CDR3 sequences, approximately 49% of them singletons. Material: sorted CD4+, CD8+, or CD8+CD57+ T cells (not recorded which) from PBMCs. The receptors derive from a human donor in good health, serving as a control. Each CDR3 is given with its conserved first and last residue. Each record gives: D gene, clone size, V gene, J gene, CDR3 DNA, CDR3 protein. The D gene is left open where the match is weak. Clone size is not always given. Where it is, it says once, few, many or a class for expanded clones.

.,many,TRBV4-3,TRBJ1-1,TGCGCCAGCAGCCAAGATATCTATGGGGGGCGTGAAGCTTTCTTT,CASSQDIYGGREAFF
TRBD1,.,TRBV10-3,TRBJ1-1,TGTGCCATCAGTGAGTCTGGACAGGGAGAGGCTTTCTTT,CAISESGQGEAFF
.,few,TRBV20-1,TRBJ2-7,TGCAGTGCCAATATCCGGTACGGGGGCTACGAGCAGTACTTC,CSANIRYGGYEQYF
.,.,TRBV19,TRBJ1-4,TGTGCCAGTAGTGCTCAGGGTCTAATTAATGAAAAACTGTCTTTT,CASSAQGLINEKLSF
TRBD1,many,TRBV5-1,TRBJ2-7,TGCGCCAGCAGTCTGGGACAGGGCCAACGGGAGCAGTACTTC,CASSLGQGQREQYF
.,.,TRBV20-1,TRBJ1-1,TGCAGTGCTTCCCTAGGGCGTGCTAATGAAGCTTTCTTT,CSASLGRANEAFF
TRBD1,many,TRBV6-2/TRBV6-3,TRBJ2-7,TGTGCCAGCAGTTCCCCGGACAGGGGGAGGTACGAGCAGTACTTC,CASSSPDRGRYEQYF
.,.,TRBV19,TRBJ1-2,TGTGCCAGTAGTATCGCCAGGGTCGGCTACACCTTC,CASSIARVGYTF
TRBD1,.,TRBV7-3,TRBJ1-5,TGTGCCAGCAGCTTAAGCCAGGGGGGCCATCAGCCCCAGCATTTT,CASSLSQGGHQPQHF
.,many,TRBV7-9,TRBJ1-5,TGTGCCAGCAGCTTAGCCTATAGCAATCAGCCCCAGCATTTT,CASSLAYSNQPQHF
.,.,TRBV10-3,TRBJ1-6,TGTGCCATCGGTGAGGGGCTTGGATCACCCCTCCACTTT,CAIGEGLGSPLHF
TRBD1,.,TRBV28,TRBJ2-3,TGTGCCAGCAGACTTTATCCCCCTTCGGACAGGACAGATACGCAGTATTTT,CASRLYPPSDRTDTQYF
.,many,TRBV9,TRBJ1-3,TGTGCCAGCAGCGTCTCTCCTTCGACTGGAAACACCATATATTTT,CASSVSPSTGNTIYF
TRBD1,.,TRBV7-2,TRBJ1-3,TGTGCCAGCAGCTCTAACAGGGGTCCTGGAAACACCATATATTTT,CASSSNRGPGNTIYF
TRBD1,.,TRBV5-1,TRBJ1-5,TGCGCCAGCAGCCAGGACAGGGATAATAGCAATCAGCCCCAGCATTTT,CASSQDRDNSNQPQHF
.,.,TRBV15,TRBJ1-6,TGTGCCACCAGTGGGCAGGGCAGTTCACCCCTCCACTTT,CATSGQGSSPLHF
.,.,TRBV25-1,TRBJ2-5,TGTGCCAGCAGTGAATCTGGCAGTAAAGAGACCCAGTACTTC,CASSESGSKETQYF
TRBD2,.,TRBV7-3,TRBJ2-5,TGTGCCAGCAGCTCTACTAGCGGGGGGAGCGAGACCCAGTACTTC,CASSSTSGGSETQYF
TRBD1,many,TRBV29-1,TRBJ1-2,TGCAGCGTCGGGACAGCTTCGGTGGAGGGCTACACCTTC,CSVGTASVEGYTF
TRBD1,many,TRBV7-2,TRBJ2-4,TGTGCCAGCAGCTCTCCTTCGACAGGGACGAACATTCAGTACTTC,CASSSPSTGTNIQYF